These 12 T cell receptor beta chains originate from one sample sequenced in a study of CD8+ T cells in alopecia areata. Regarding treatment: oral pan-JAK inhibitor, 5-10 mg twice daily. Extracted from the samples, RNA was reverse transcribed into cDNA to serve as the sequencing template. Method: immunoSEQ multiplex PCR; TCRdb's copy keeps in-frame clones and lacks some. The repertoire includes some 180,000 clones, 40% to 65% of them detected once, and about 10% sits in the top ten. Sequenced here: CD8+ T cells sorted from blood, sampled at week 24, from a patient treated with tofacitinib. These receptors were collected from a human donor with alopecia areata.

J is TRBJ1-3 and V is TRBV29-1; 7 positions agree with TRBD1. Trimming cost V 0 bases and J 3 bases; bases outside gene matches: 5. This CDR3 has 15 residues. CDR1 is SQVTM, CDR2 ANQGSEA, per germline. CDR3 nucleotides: TGCAGCGTTGAAGACGGGACAGAAATTGGAAACACCATATATTTT. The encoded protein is CSVEDGTEIGNTIYF.

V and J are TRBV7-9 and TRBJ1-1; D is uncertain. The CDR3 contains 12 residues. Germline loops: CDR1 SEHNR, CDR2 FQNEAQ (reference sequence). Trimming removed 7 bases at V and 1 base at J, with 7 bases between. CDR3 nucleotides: TGTGCCAGCACCGGTGAGAACACTGAAGCTTTCTTT. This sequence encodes CASTGENTEAFF.

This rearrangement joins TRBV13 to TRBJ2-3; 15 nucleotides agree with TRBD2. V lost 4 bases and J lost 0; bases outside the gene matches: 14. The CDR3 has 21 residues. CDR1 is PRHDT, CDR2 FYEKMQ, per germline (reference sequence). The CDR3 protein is CASSSRQGLAGGTYSTDTQYF. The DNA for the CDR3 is TGTGCCAGCAGCTCCCGACAGGGACTAGCGGGGGGCACTTACAGCACAGATACGCAGTATTTT.

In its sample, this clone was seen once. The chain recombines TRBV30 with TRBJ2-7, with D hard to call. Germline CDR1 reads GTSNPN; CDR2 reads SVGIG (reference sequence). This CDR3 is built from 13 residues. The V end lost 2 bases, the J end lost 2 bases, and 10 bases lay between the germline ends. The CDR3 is CAWSSGTTYEQYF. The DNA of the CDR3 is TGTGCCTGGAGTTCAGGTACTACCTACGAGCAGTACTTC.

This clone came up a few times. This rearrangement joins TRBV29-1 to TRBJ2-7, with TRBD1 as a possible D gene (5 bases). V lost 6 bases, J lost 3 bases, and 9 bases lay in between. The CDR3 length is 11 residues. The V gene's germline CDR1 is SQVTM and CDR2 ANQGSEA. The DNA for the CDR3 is TGCAGCGTGACAGAGAACTACGAGCAGTACTTC. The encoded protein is CSVTENYEQYF.

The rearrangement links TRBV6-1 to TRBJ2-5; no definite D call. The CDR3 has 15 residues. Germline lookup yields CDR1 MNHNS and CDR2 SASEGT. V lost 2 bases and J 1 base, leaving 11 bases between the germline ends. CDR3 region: CASSEIAATQETQYF. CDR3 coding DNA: TGTGCCAGCAGTGAAATTGCGGCTACCCAAGAGACCCAGTACTTC.

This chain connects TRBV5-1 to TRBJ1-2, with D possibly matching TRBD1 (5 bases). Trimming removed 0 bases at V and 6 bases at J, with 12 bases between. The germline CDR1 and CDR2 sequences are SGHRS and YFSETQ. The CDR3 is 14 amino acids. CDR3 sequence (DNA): TGCGCCAGCAGCTTGGCGGGACCGTGGGATGGCTACACCTTC. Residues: CASSLAGPWDGYTF.

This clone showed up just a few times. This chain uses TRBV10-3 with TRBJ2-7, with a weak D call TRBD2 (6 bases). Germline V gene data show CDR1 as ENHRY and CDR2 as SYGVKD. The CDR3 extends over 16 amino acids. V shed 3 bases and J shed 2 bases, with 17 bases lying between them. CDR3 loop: CAISDLVGGSAYEQYF. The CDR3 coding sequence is TGTGCCATCAGTGACTTAGTAGGAGGGAGCGCCTACGAGCAGTACTTC.

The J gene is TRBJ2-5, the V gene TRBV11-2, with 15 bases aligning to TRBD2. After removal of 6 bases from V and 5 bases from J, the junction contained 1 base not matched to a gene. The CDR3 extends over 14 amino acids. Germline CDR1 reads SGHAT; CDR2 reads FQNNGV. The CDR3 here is CASSGLAGGETQYF. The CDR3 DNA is TGTGCCAGCAGTGGACTAGCGGGAGGGGAGACCCAGTACTTC.

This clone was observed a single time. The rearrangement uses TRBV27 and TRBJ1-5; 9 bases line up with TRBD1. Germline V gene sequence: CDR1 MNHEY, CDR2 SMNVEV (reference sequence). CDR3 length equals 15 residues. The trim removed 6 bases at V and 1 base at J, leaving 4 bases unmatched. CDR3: CASSSGQGSNQPQHF. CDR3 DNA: TGTGCCAGCAGCTCGGGACAGGGCAGCAATCAGCCCCAGCATTTT.

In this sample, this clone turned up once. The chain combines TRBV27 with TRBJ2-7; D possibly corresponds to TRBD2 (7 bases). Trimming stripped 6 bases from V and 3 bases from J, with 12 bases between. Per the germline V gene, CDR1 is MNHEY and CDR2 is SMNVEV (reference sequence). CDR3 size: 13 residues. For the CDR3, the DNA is TGTGCCAGCAGACCCGGGGGGCTCTACGAGCAGTACTTC. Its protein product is CASRPGGLYEQYF.

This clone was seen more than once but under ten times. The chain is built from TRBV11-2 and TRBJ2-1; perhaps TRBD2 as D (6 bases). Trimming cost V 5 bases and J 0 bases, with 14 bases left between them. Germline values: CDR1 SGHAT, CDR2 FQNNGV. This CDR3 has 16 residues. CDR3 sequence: CASSPPMGGSYNEQFF. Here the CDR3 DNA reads TGTGCCAGCAGCCCACCGATGGGGGGCTCCTACAATGAGCAGTTCTTC. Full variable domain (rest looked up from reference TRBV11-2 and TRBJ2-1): EAGVAQSPRYKIIEKRQSVAFWCNPISGHATLYWYQQILGQGPKLLIQFQNNGVVDDSQLPKDRFSAERLKGVDSTLKIQPAKLEDSAVYLCASSPPMGGSYNEQFFGPGTRLTVL.